This is a list of T cell receptor beta chains from one sample in a study of beta chain features in type 1 diabetes. Assay: immunoSEQ multiplex PCR; the TCRdb copy retains only in-frame clones and omits some. In the table there are 900,000 or so clones, 17% of which are singletons. The source material was naive CD4+ T cells from blood. These receptors came from a woman younger than 35 in good health. CDR3s include the opening cysteine and the closing phenylalanine or tryptophan. Fields, in order: CDR3 protein, CDR3 DNA, V gene, J gene, D gene, clone size. A D gene is named only where the DNA matches it firmly. Clone sizes are given selectively: once, few, many, or a class where the clone is expanded.

CDR3: CASSLGGTTSYEQYF
DNA: TGTGCCAGCAGCTTAGGAGGGACAACCTCCTACGAGCAGTACTTC
V: TRBV13
J: TRBJ2-7
D: -
size: -

CDR3: CASSLGTHTDTQYF
DNA: TGTGCCAGCAGCTTAGGGACACACACAGATACGCAGTATTTT
V: TRBV7-2
J: TRBJ2-3
D: -
size: -

CDR3: CASSQDLGSSAEAFF
DNA: TGCGCCAGCAGCCAAGATCTTGGGTCTTCCGCTGAAGCTTTCTTT
V: TRBV4-3
J: TRBJ1-1
D: -
size: -

CDR3: CASSPSGSGIYNEQFF
DNA: TGTGCCAGCAGTCCCAGTGGTAGCGGGATCTACAATGAGCAGTTCTTC
V: TRBV27
J: TRBJ2-1
D: TRBD2
size: few

CDR3: CASSPLTGDSYNEQFF
DNA: TGTGCCAGCAGCCCCTTGACGGGGGACTCCTACAATGAGCAGTTCTTC
V: TRBV7-2
J: TRBJ2-1
D: -
size: few

CDR3: CASSFRRTVGTEAFF
DNA: TGTGCCAGCAGTTTTCGGCGGACGGTGGGCACTGAAGCTTTCTTT
V: TRBV27
J: TRBJ1-1
D: -
size: -

CDR3: CASRSPGLEARQYF
DNA: TGTGCCAGCAGATCCCCGGGACTAGAGGCGAGGCAGTATTTT
V: TRBV6-5
J: TRBJ2-3
D: TRBD2
size: few

CDR3: CASSLVGVAETQYF
DNA: TGTGCCAGCAGTTTAGTCGGGGTCGCGGAGACCCAGTACTTC
V: TRBV28
J: TRBJ2-5
D: -
size: -

CDR3: CASSYSTAGIGPQHF
DNA: TGTGCCAGCAGTTACTCGACGGCAGGGATAGGCCCCCAGCATTTT
V: TRBV6-5
J: TRBJ1-5
D: -
size: -

CDR3: CASSPGQPVTEAFF
DNA: TGTGCCAGCAGCCCGGGACAGCCCGTGACTGAAGCTTTCTTT
V: TRBV7-9
J: TRBJ1-1
D: TRBD1
size: -

CDR3: CASSPGQVTDTQYF
DNA: TGTGCCAGCAGCCCCGGACAGGTAACAGATACGCAGTATTTT
V: TRBV5-4
J: TRBJ2-3
D: TRBD1
size: few

CDR3: CASSYYSGTTYNEQFF
DNA: TGTGCCAGCAGCTATTATTCCGGGACCACGTACAATGAGCAGTTCTTC
V: TRBV5-4
J: TRBJ2-1
D: -
size: -

CDR3: CASRPVWESYNEQFF
DNA: TGTGCCAGCAGGCCCGTGTGGGAGTCGTACAATGAGCAGTTCTTC
V: TRBV7-2
J: TRBJ2-1
D: -
size: -

CDR3: CASSSGPVSSYEQYF
DNA: TGCGCCAGCAGCTCCGGCCCGGTAAGCTCCTACGAGCAGTACTTC
V: TRBV4-1
J: TRBJ2-7
D: -
size: -

CDR3: CASSRMTSGAFEQFF
DNA: TGTGCCAGCAGCCGCATGACTAGTGGGGCGTTCGAGCAGTTCTTC
V: TRBV28
J: TRBJ2-1
D: -
size: -

CDR3: CASSFRGADTQYF
DNA: TGCGCCAGCAGCTTCCGGGGGGCAGATACGCAGTATTTT
V: TRBV5-1
J: TRBJ2-3
D: TRBD2
size: -

CDR3: CSAPLYNEQFF
DNA: TGCAGTGCGCCCCTATACAATGAGCAGTTCTTC
V: TRBV20-1
J: TRBJ2-1
D: -
size: -

CDR3: CASTNLAGGWTDTQYF
DNA: TGTGCCAGCACCAATCTAGCGGGAGGGTGGACAGATACGCAGTATTTT
V: TRBV27
J: TRBJ2-3
D: TRBD2
size: -

CDR3: CASSPGQVPYEQYF
DNA: TGTGCCAGCAGTCCGGGACAGGTTCCCTACGAGCAGTACTTC
V: TRBV6-5
J: TRBJ2-7
D: TRBD1
size: -

CDR3: CASSRVLRYNEQFF
DNA: TGCGCCAGCAGCCGGGTTCTTCGGTACAATGAGCAGTTCTTC
V: TRBV4-3
J: TRBJ2-1
D: -
size: -

CDR3: CASSPTRERWEKLFF
DNA: TGTGCCAGCTCACCCACGAGGGAGCGATGGGAAAAACTGTTTTTT
V: TRBV18
J: TRBJ1-4
D: -
size: -

CDR3: CASSLDTGSDTQYF
DNA: TGTGCCAGCAGCTTAGATACAGGGTCAGATACGCAGTATTTT
V: TRBV11-2
J: TRBJ2-3
D: -
size: -

CDR3: CASNLAGGPGTQYF
DNA: TGCGCCAGCAACCTAGCGGGAGGGCCGGGGACGCAGTATTTT
V: TRBV10-2
J: TRBJ2-3
D: TRBD2
size: few

CDR3: CASSPPTDTQYF
DNA: TGCGCCAGCAGCCCCCCTACAGATACGCAGTATTTT
V: TRBV4-1
J: TRBJ2-3
D: -
size: -

CDR3: CASSLGHNYGYTF
DNA: TGTGCCAGCAGCCTGGGACATAACTATGGCTACACCTTC
V: TRBV11-2
J: TRBJ1-2
D: -
size: few

CDR3: CSVGTLLTDTQYF
DNA: TGCAGCGTGGGGACGTTACTCACAGATACGCAGTATTTT
V: TRBV29-1
J: TRBJ2-3
D: -
size: few

CDR3: CASSLGMTAEQYF
DNA: TGTGCCAGCAGCTTAGGGATGACTGCCGAGCAGTACTTC
V: TRBV7-9
J: TRBJ2-7
D: -
size: -

CDR3: CASSATGFNGYTF
DNA: TGCGCCAGCAGTGCTACAGGGTTTAATGGCTACACCTTC
V: TRBV10-2
J: TRBJ1-2
D: -
size: -

CDR3: CASRGTGSGETQYF
DNA: TGTGCCAGCAGGGGGACAGGGAGTGGGGAGACCCAGTACTTC
V: TRBV2
J: TRBJ2-5
D: TRBD1
size: few

CDR3: CASSPRAVVNEQFF
DNA: TGTGCCAGCTCACCCCGGGCGGTTGTCAATGAGCAGTTCTTC
V: TRBV18
J: TRBJ2-1
D: -
size: few

CDR3: CASSPHRFDEQYF
DNA: TGTGCCAGCTCACCCCACAGGTTCGACGAGCAGTACTTC
V: TRBV18
J: TRBJ2-7
D: -
size: few

CDR3: CASSNSPGSYEQYF
DNA: TGCGCCAGCAGCAATAGCCCCGGCTCCTACGAGCAGTACTTC
V: TRBV5-1
J: TRBJ2-7
D: -
size: -

CDR3: CASSQELNHHGYTF
DNA: TGTGCCAGCAGCCAAGAACTGAACCACCATGGCTACACCTTC
V: TRBV7-9
J: TRBJ1-2
D: -
size: -

CDR3: CASSIPPRNTEAFF
DNA: TGTGCCAGTAGTATACCCCCGCGGAACACTGAAGCTTTCTTT
V: TRBV19
J: TRBJ1-1
D: -
size: -

CDR3: CASSELSGSNQPQHF
DNA: TGTGCCAGCAGTGAGTTGTCGGGAAGCAATCAGCCCCAGCATTTT
V: TRBV28
J: TRBJ1-5
D: -
size: -

CDR3: CTSSQDRAGGRETQYF
DNA: TGCACCAGCAGCCAAGATCGGGCGGGAGGGAGAGAGACCCAGTACTTC
V: TRBV1
J: TRBJ2-5
D: -
size: few

CDR3: CASSLDPVNQPQHF
DNA: TGTGCCAGCAGCCTGGATCCAGTAAATCAGCCCCAGCATTTT
V: TRBV7-6
J: TRBJ1-5
D: -
size: -

CDR3: CASSFKPTDTQYF
DNA: TGTGCCAGCAGCTTCAAACCCACAGATACGCAGTATTTT
V: TRBV13
J: TRBJ2-3
D: -
size: -